A selection of T cell receptor beta chains follows, all from one sample in a study of regulatory T cells in long-lasting Graves disease. Each CDR3 protein gets one entry after TCRdb re-called the multiplex PCR reads with MiXCR. This table has around 250,000 distinct CDR3 sequences, approximately 20% appearing once. The specimen comprised peripheral blood mononuclear cells (PBMCs), sampled at new diagnosis, from a patient treated with antithyroid drugs. The receptor source for this set is a female donor with Graves disease. Both conserved end residues are part of each CDR3. The order of the fields is clone size, J gene, D gene, V gene, CDR3 protein, CDR3 DNA. A D gene is named only where the DNA matches it firmly. Not all rows give a size; the values are once, few, many and, for expanded clones, a class.

>many|TRBJ1-2|NA|TRBV6-5
CASSYVVRQRANYGYTF
TGTGCCAGCAGTTACGTAGTGAGGCAGAGGGCTAACTATGGCTACACCTTC
>NA|TRBJ2-5|NA|TRBV28
CASEALAEETQYF
TGTGCCAGCGAGGCCTTAGCGGAAGAGACCCAGTACTTC
>many|TRBJ2-3|TRBD2|TRBV2
CASSLLGGFTDTQYF
TGTGCCAGCAGTCTGCTGGGGGGGTTCACAGATACGCAGTATTTT
>many|TRBJ1-2|NA|TRBV2
CASSEGEGGYTF
TGTGCCAGCAGTGAGGGGGAGGGTGGCTACACCTTC
>many|TRBJ2-3|NA|TRBV2
CASSRVLSDTQYF
TGTGCCAGCAGTCGCGTGCTATCGGATACGCAGTATTTT
>many|TRBJ2-7|TRBD1|TRBV28
CASSLSWDRGSYEQYF
TGTGCCAGCAGCCTGAGCTGGGACAGGGGGTCCTACGAGCAGTACTTC
>many|TRBJ2-7|NA|TRBV12-3/TRBV12-4
CASSSVGGSEQYF
TGTGCCAGCAGTTCGGTCGGGGGATCCGAGCAGTACTTC
>many|TRBJ2-1|TRBD1|TRBV29-1
CSVEAADRESYNEQFF
TGCAGCGTTGAAGCGGCCGACAGGGAGAGCTACAATGAGCAGTTCTTC
>many|TRBJ1-2|NA|TRBV20-1
CSARHYYGYTF
TGCAGTGCTAGGCACTACTATGGCTACACCTTC
>many|TRBJ1-3|NA|TRBV18
CASSPSPGRHGNTIYF
TGTGCCAGCTCACCATCCCCCGGGAGGCACGGAAACACCATATATTTT
>few|TRBJ2-1|NA|TRBV7-2
CASSPRRNEQFF
TGTGCCAGCAGCCCCCGGCGCAATGAGCAGTTCTTC
>many|TRBJ2-3|TRBD2|TRBV2
CASTLTSGSTDTQYF
TGTGCCAGCACTTTGACTAGCGGTAGCACAGATACGCAGTATTTT
>many|TRBJ2-1|TRBD2|TRBV20-1
CSARVTSGNNEQFF
TGCAGTGCTAGAGTTACTAGCGGTAACAATGAGCAGTTCTTC
>many|TRBJ2-3|NA|TRBV7-6
CASSFNPGASTDTQYF
TGTGCCAGCAGCTTTAATCCTGGCGCTAGCACAGATACGCAGTATTTT
>many|TRBJ2-5|TRBD1|TRBV18
CASSPPTGGGETQYF
TGTGCCAGCTCACCCCCGACAGGGGGAGGGGAGACCCAGTACTTC
>few|TRBJ2-7|TRBD2|TRBV27
CASSFLLSTSGTAEQYF
TGTGCCAGCAGTTTCCTACTATCGACTAGCGGGACGGCCGAGCAGTACTTC
>many|TRBJ2-5|NA|TRBV5-4
CASSNQQETQYF
TGTGCCAGCAGTAATCAACAAGAGACCCAGTACTTC
>many|TRBJ2-1|NA|TRBV28
CASSILTGSSYNEQFF
TGTGCCAGCAGTATTCTCACAGGGAGCTCCTACAATGAGCAGTTCTTC
>many|TRBJ2-2|NA|TRBV14
CASSQAPRALINSGELFF
TGTGCCAGCAGCCAAGCTCCTAGGGCTTTGATTAATTCCGGGGAGCTGTTTTTT
>NA|TRBJ1-2|TRBD1|TRBV19
CARPGTGVDYGYTF
TGTGCCAGGCCCGGGACAGGGGTAGACTATGGCTACACCTTC
>NA|TRBJ2-3|NA|TRBV24-1
CATSESSALQDTQYF
TGTGCCACCAGTGAATCTAGCGCCCTACAGGATACGCAGTATTTT
>many|TRBJ2-1|TRBD2|TRBV20-1
CSARGFPSGSYNEQFF
TGCAGTGCTAGAGGTTTCCCTAGCGGTTCCTACAATGAGCAGTTCTTC